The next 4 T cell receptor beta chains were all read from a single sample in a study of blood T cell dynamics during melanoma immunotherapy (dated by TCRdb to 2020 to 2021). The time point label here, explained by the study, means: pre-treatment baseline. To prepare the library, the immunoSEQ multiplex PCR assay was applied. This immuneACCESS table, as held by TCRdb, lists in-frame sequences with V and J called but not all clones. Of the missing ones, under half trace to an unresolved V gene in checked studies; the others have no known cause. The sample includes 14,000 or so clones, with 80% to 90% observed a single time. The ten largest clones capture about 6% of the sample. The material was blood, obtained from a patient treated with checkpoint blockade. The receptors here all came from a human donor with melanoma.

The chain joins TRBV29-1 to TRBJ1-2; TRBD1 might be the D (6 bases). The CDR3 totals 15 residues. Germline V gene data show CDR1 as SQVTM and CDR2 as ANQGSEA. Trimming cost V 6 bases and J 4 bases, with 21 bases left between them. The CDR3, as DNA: TGCAGCGTCGCTCCCTTGGGGGGCAGCCTCTATGGCTACACCTTC. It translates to CSVAPLGGSLYGYTF.

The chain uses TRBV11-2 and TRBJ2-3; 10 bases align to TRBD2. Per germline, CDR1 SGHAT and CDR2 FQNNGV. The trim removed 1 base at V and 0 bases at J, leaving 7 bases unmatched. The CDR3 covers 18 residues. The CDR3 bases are TGTGCCAGCAGCTTAGGGGGTCCGGGACTAGCGAGCACAGATACGCAGTATTTT. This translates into CASSLGGPGLASTDTQYF.

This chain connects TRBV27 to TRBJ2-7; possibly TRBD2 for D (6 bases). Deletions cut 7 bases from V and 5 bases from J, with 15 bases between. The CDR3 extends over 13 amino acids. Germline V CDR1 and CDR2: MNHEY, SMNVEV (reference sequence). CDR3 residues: CASKGTSRNEQYF. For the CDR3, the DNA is TGTGCCAGCAAAGGAACTAGCAGGAACGAGCAGTACTTC.

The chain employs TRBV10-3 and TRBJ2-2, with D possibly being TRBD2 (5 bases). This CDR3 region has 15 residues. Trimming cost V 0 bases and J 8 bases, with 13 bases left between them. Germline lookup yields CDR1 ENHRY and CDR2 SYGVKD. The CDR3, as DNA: TGTGCCATCAGTGAGTCAGGCGGGCTCGCAGGGGAGCTGTTTTTT. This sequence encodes CAISESGGLAGELFF.